This record looks at one T cell receptor beta chain sequence and its context. The age range of participants was about 18 to 95 years, with residence in roughly 25 US areas. The sample belongs to a study of blood T cell repertoires in COVID-19. At the level of the study: The study drew acute and convalescent COVID-19 samples from the United States, Italy and Spain.

Profiling relied on immunoSEQ multiplex PCR, and the TCRdb table lists in-frame clones only, not all of them. Of 330,000 or so clones in the sample, 87% were seen once. CDR3 length equals 15 residues. Trimming at V came to 1 base and at J to 4 bases, leaving 3 bases not matched to a gene. CDR1 and CDR2 (germline): SGHAT, FQNNGV. The source is a woman aged 25 to 39 who had recovered from COVID-19. The chain is built from TRBV11-2 and TRBJ2-1, with 8 bases fitting TRBD1. Sequencing used PBMCs or T cells enriched from blood (not recorded which). This chain's CDR3 is CASSLGQGRYNEQFF. CDR3 sequence (DNA): TGTGCCAGCAGCTTAGGACAGGGGAGGTACAATGAGCAGTTCTTC. The full variable domain, rest sourced from reference TRBV11-2 and TRBJ2-1, is EAGVAQSPRYKIIEKRQSVAFWCNPISGHATLYWYQQILGQGPKLLIQFQNNGVVDDSQLPKDRFSAERLKGVDSTLKIQPAKLEDSAVYLCASSLGQGRYNEQFFGPGTRLTVL.